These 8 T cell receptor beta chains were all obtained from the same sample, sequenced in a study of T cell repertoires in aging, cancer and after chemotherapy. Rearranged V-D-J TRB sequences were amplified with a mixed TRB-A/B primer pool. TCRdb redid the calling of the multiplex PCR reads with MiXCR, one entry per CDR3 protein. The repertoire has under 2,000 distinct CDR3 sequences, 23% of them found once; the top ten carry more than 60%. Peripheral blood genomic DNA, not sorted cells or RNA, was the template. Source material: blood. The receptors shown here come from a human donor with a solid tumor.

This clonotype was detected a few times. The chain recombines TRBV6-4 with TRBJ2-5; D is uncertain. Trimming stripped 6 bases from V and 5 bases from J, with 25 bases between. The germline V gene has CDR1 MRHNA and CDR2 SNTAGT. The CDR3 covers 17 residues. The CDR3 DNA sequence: TGTGCCAGCAGCTCCTCCTCGGACGCAGGATACCGGGAGACCCAGTACTTC. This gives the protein CASSSSSDAGYRETQYF.

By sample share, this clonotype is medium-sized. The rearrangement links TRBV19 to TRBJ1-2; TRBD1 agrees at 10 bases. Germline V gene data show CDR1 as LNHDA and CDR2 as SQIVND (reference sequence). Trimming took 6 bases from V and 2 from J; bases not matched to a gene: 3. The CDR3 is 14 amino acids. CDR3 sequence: CASRTGQGNYGYTF. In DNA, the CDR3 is TGTGCCAGTAGAACGGGACAGGGGAACTATGGCTACACCTTC. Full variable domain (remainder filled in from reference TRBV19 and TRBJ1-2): DGGITQSPKYLFRKEGQNVTLSCEQNLNHDAMYWYRQDPGQGLRLIYYSQIVNDFQKGDIAEGYSVSREKKESFPLTVTSAQKNPTAFYLCASRTGQGNYGYTFGSGTRLTVV.

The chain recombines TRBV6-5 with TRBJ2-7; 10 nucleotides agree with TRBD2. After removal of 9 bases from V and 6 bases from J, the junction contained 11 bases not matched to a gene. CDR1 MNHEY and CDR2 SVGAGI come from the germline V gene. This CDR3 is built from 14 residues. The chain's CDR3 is CARPERGGLCEQYF. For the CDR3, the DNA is TGTGCCAGGCCCGAGCGGGGGGGCCTCTGCGAGCAGTACTTC.

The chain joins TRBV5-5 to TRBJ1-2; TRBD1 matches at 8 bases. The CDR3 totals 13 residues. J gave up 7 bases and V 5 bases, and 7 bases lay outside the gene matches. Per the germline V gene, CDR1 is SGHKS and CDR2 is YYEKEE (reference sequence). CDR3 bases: TGTGCCAGCAGTCCCGGACAGGGCCGTGGCTACACCTTC. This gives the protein CASSPGQGRGYTF.

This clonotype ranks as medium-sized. The chain's CDR3 is CASSLGTDYEQYF. The CDR3 DNA follows: TGCGCCAGCAGCTTGGGGACGGACTACGAGCAGTACTTC. V and J are TRBV5-1 and TRBJ2-7; D remains ambiguous. V was trimmed by 0 bases and J by 3 bases, leaving 7 bases between them. The CDR3 covers 13 residues. CDR1 and CDR2 from the germline V gene are SGHRS and YFSETQ.

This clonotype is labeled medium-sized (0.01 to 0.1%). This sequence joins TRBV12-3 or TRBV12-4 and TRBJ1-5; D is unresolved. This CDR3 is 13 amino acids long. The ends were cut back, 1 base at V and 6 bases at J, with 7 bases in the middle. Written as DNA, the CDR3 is TGTGCCAGCAGTTTAGGGTTGTCTCAGCCCCAGCATTTT. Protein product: CASSLGLSQPQHF.

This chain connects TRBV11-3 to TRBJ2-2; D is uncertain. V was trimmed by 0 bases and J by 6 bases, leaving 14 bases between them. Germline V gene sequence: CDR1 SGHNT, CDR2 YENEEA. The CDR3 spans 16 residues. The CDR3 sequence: CASSLDGWSSAGELFF. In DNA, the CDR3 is TGTGCCAGCAGCTTAGATGGGTGGTCATCGGCCGGGGAGCTGTTTTTT.

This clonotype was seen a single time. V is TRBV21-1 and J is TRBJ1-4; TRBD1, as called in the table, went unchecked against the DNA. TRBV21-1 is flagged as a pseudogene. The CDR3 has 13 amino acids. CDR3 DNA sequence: TGTGCCAGCCGCGGGGCAGGTCGAGAAAAACTGTTTTTT. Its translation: CASRGAGREKLFF.